Sequencing of this T cell receptor (beta chain) was carried out in a study of blood T cell repertoires in COVID-19. Looking at the study overall: The origin of the acute and convalescent COVID-19 samples was the United States, Italy and Spain. In each case, the material was cDNA or gDNA derived from T cells, B-cell-depleted T cells, or PBMCs.

The V and J ends lost 1 base and 4 bases respectively, with 16 bases between them. The CDR3 runs 16 residues. The germline V gene encodes CDR1 LGHDT and CDR2 YNNKEL (reference sequence). As processed by the authors: Estimated nucleated cell counts came from reference gene primer amplification. Produced via immunoSEQ multiplex PCR; TCRdb's table is partial and in-frame only. The D gene and trimming were derived from the DNA, and the V and J assignments and clone size from that table. The sample gives approximately 120,000 clones, over 80% of which show up once; 18% is in the top ten. This TCR derives from a woman aged 60-75 years with acute or convalescent COVID-19. Sequencing used peripheral blood. J is TRBJ1-2 and V is TRBV3-1 (or the pseudogene TRBV3-2); D gene uncertain. This CDR3 reads CASSQARLRKPYGYTF. CDR3 DNA: TGTGCCAGCAGCCAAGCCAGGCTTCGGAAGCCCTATGGCTACACCTTC.